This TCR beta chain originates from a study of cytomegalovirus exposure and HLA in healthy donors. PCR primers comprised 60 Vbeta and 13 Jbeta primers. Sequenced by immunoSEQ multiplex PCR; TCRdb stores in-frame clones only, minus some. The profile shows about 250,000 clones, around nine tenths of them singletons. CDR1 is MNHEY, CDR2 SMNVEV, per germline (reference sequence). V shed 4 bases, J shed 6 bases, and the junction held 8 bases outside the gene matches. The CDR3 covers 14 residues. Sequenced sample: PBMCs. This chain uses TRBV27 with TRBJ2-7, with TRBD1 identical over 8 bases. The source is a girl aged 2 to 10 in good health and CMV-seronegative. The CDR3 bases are TGTGCCAGCAGTTACAGGGGGGTTTACGGCGAGCAGTACTTC. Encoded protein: CASSYRGVYGEQYF.